This T cell receptor beta chain came from a study of naive and memory T cell subsets. The study's findings and limits: TCR transcript changes with activation or differentiation may affect this RNA method.

Ligated cDNA underwent four rounds of PCR with nested alpha and beta constant region primers and SP2. Reverse transcription of blood and skin TCR RNA was primed at alpha and beta constant regions. TCRdb ran MiXCR on the 5' RACE reads and lists one entry per CDR3 protein. The sample carries over 50,000 distinct CDR3 sequences, about 8.3% recorded once. A UMI-containing oligonucleotide was joined by 3' ligation to the TCR cDNA template. Adult healthy volunteers gave 2.5 ml peripheral blood for whole-blood RNA. Unsorted total RNA, 1 to 1000 ng, was DNase treated before reverse transcription. Concerning this clonotype itself: Its antigen is undetermined.

Germline CDR1 is SEHNR and CDR2 is FQNEAQ (reference sequence). The germline V and J ends were trimmed by 5 bases and 4 bases, with 15 bases remaining between them. This CDR3 contains 15 residues. The receptor comes from a female donor in good health. This sequence joins TRBV7-9 and TRBJ1-5; possible D gene TRBD1, 5 bases. The CDR3 bases are TGTGCCAGCAGCCCACCCGCGGGGGGAAATCAGCCCCAGCATTTT. This gives the protein CASSPPAGGNQPQHF.